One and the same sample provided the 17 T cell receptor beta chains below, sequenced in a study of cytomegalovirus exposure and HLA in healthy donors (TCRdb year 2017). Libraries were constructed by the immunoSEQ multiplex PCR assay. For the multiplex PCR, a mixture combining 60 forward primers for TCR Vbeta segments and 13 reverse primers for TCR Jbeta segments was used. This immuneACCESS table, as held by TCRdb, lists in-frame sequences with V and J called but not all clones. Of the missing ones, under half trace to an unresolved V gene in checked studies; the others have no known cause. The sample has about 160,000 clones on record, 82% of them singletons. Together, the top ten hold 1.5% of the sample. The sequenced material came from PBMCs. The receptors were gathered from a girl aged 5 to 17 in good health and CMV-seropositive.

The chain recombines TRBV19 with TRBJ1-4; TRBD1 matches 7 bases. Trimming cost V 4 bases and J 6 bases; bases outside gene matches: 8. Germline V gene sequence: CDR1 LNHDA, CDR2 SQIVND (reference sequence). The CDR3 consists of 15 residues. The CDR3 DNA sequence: TGTGCCAGTAGTACCACGGGACAGACCCATGAAAAACTGTTTTTT. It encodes CASSTTGQTHEKLFF.

This CDR3 is CASAPQLYTGELFF. The CDR3 region has the DNA TGTGCCAGCGCACCACAGTTGTACACCGGGGAGCTGTTTTTT. The genes are TRBV6-1 and TRBJ2-2; D not resolved. With 8 bases removed from V and 3 bases from J, the gap between germline ends came to 13 bases. Per germline, CDR1 MNHNS and CDR2 SASEGT. The CDR3 runs to 14 residues.

In DNA, the CDR3 is TGCGCCAGCAGCTTGTCTACAGGGACCTATGGCTACACCTTC. It yields the protein CASSLSTGTYGYTF. This sequence joins TRBV5-1 and TRBJ1-2; tentative D call: TRBD1 (6 bases). V was clipped by 1 base and J by 4 bases, with 11 bases between them. Germline values: CDR1 SGHRS, CDR2 YFSETQ. This CDR3 region has 14 residues. Complete variable domain (other parts from reference TRBV5-1 and TRBJ1-2): KAGVTQTPRYLIKTRGQQVTLSCSPISGHRSVSWYQQTPGQGLQFLFEYFSETQRNKGNFPGRFSGRQFSNSRSEMNVSTLELGDSALYLCASSLSTGTYGYTFGSGTRLTVV.

The CDR3 DNA follows: TGTGCCAGCAGCGCCACAGGGGCTGAAGCTTTCTTT. It is translated as CASSATGAEAFF. V gene TRBV11-3 combines with J gene TRBJ1-1; TRBD1 matches 7 bases. V dropped 5 bases and J dropped 6; count of bases not matched to a gene: 3. Germline V gene sequence: CDR1 SGHNT, CDR2 YENEEA. This CDR3 contains 12 residues.

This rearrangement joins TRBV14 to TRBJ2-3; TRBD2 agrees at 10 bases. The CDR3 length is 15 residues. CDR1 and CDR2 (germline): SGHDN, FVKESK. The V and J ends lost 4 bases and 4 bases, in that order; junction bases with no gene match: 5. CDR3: CASSLGLALPDTQYF. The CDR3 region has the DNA TGTGCCAGCAGCCTGGGACTAGCGCTCCCAGATACGCAGTATTTT.

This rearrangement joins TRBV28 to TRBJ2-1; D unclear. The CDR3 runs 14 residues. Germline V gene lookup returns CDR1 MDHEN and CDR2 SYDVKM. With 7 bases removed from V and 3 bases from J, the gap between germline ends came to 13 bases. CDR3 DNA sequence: TGTGCCAGCACCAGGCAGGCTCTCTACAATGAGCAGTTCTTC. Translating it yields CASTRQALYNEQFF.

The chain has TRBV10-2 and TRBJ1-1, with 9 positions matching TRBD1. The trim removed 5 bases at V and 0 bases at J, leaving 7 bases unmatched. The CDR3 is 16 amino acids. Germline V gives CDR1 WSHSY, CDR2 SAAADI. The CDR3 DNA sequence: TGCGCCAGCAGTAACACAGGGGGCGGGCTGAACACTGAAGCTTTCTTT. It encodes CASSNTGGGLNTEAFF.

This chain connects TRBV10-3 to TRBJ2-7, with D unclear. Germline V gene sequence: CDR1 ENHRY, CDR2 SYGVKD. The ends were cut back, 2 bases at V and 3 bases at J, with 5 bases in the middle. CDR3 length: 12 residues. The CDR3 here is CAISEELYEQYF. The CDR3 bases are TGTGCCATCAGTGAGGAACTCTACGAGCAGTACTTC.

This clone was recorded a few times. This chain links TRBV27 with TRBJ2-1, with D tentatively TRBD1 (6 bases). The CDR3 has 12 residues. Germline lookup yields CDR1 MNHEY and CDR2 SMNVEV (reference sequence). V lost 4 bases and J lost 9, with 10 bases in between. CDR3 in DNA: TGTGCCAGCAGTTCCTCAGGGGTTGAGCAGTTCTTC. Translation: CASSSSGVEQFF.

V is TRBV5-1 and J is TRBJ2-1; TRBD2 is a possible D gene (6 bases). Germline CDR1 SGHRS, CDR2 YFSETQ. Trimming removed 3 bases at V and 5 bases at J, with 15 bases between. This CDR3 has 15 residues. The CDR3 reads CASSWSEGRHNEQFF. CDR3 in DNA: TGCGCCAGCAGCTGGAGTGAGGGGAGGCACAATGAGCAGTTCTTC.

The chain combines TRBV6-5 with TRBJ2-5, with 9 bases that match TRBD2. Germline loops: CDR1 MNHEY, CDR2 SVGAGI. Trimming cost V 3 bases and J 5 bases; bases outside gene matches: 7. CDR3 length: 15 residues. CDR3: CASSYKRGAFETQYF. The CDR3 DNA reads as TGTGCCAGCAGTTATAAGCGGGGGGCCTTTGAGACCCAGTACTTC.

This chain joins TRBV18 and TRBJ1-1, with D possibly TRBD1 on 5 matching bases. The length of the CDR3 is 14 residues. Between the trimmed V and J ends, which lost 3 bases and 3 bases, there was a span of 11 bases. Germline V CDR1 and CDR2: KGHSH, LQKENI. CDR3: CASSPTRGDTEAFF. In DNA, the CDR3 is TGTGCCAGCTCACCCACGCGGGGGGACACTGAAGCTTTCTTT.

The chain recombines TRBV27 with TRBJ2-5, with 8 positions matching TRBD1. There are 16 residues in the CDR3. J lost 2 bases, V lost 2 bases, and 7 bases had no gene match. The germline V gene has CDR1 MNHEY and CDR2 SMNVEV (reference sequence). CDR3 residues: CASSLVVGTGQETQYF. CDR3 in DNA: TGTGCCAGCAGTTTAGTCGTCGGGACAGGTCAAGAGACCCAGTACTTC.

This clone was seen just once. This CDR3 reads CASSVRQDSYNEQFF. CDR3 sequence (DNA): TGTGCCAGCAGTGTGCGACAGGACTCCTACAATGAGCAGTTCTTC. This rearrangement joins TRBV5-6 to TRBJ2-1, with D tentatively TRBD1 (6 bases). Per germline, CDR1 SGHDT and CDR2 YYEEEE. The CDR3 has 15 amino acids. V was shortened by 5 bases and J by 0 bases, with 12 bases between the two germline ends. Based on the CDR3 plus reference TRBV5-6 and TRBJ2-1, the full variable domain is DAGVTQSPTHLIKTRGQQVTLRCSPKSGHDTVSWYQQALGQGPQFIFQYYEEEERQRGNFPDRFSGHQFPNYSSELNVNALLLGDSALYLCASSVRQDSYNEQFFGPGTRLTVL.

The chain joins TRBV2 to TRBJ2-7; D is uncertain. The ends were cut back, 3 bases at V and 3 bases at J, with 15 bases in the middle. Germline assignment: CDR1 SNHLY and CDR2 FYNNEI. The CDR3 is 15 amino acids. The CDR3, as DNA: TGTGCCAGCAGTGAGATACAGCCTTACTTCTACGAGCAGTACTTC. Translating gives CASSEIQPYFYEQYF.

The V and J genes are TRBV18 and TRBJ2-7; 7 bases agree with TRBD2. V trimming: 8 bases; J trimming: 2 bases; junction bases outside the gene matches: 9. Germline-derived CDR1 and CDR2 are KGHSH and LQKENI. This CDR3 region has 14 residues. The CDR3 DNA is TGTGCCAGCCAAGTTGGCGGGAGCCCCTACGAGCAGTACTTC. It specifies CASQVGGSPYEQYF.

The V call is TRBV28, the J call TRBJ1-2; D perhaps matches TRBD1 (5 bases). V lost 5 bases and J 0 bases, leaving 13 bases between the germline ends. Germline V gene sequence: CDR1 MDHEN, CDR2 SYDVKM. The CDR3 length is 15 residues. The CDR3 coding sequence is TGTGCCAGCAGTACTGGGGGGTCAGCTAACTATGGCTACACCTTC. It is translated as CASSTGGSANYGYTF.